This TCR beta chain was profiled in a study of radiation and T cells in renal cell carcinoma. Per the germline V gene, CDR1 is MNHEY and CDR2 is SMNVEV (reference sequence). CDR3 length: 15 residues. Trimming pared 6 bases from V and 3 bases from J, leaving 17 bases between. As for time point: baseline pretreatment blood. Treatment specified: 15 Gy SBRT to primary tumor, nephrectomy 4 weeks later. This renal cell carcinoma was of the clear cell type. Clones were read by immunoSEQ multiplex PCR, and TCRdb kept only the in-frame ones, dropping some. The sample lists just over 95,000 clones, 75% to 90% seen once, with over 6% in the top ten.

This specimen was blood, taken from a patient whose treatment included radiotherapy and nephrectomy. This receptor was identified in a man aged 45-65 years with renal cell carcinoma. V is TRBV27 and J is TRBJ1-2; D unclear. The CDR3 sequence is CASSPGRGTHYGYTF. The CDR3 DNA reads as TGTGCCAGCAGCCCCGGGCGGGGAACCCACTATGGCTACACCTTC.